This T cell receptor beta chain emerged from a study of blood T cell repertoires in COVID-19. In the study overall: PBMCs, B-cell-depleted T cells, or T cells provided the cDNA or gDNA that made up the material.

This clone appeared many times. Authors' processing steps: For nucleated cells, counts were estimated from reference gene primer amplification. The assay was immunoSEQ multiplex PCR, and TCRdb's table has in-frame clones only and misses some. That table is the source of V, J and clone size, and D and trimming were worked out from the DNA. The sample has around 200,000 clones; 80% to 90% are singletons. CDR3 length: 15 residues. Germline V gene data show CDR1 as MNHEY and CDR2 as SVGAGI. Trimming cost V 6 bases and J 6 bases; bases outside gene matches: 8. The chain joins TRBV6-5 to TRBJ1-1; 12 positions agree with TRBD1. The specimen sequenced was peripheral blood. The TCR sequence derives from a man between 65 and 79 years old with active or convalescent COVID-19. The CDR3 coding sequence is TGTGCCAGCAGATTCCCGGGACAGGGGGCTTCTGAAGCTTTCTTT. It encodes CASRFPGQGASEAFF.